This T cell receptor (beta chain) came from a study of T-cell reconstitution after alpha-beta-depleted transplantation in children (dated by TCRdb to about 2016). Looking at the study overall: Using TCR repertoire profiling, the study quantitatively followed how T-cell immune reconstitution unfolded in children after TCRalphabeta/CD19-depleted allogeneic hematopoietic cell transplantation.

Library construction relied on PCR. TCRdb names Illumina HiSeq 2500 as the instrument used. Molecular barcoding was employed in the preparation of TCR libraries, with unique molecular identifiers being used to normalize TCRbeta repertoire quantification. The raw public reads went through TCRdb reprocessing: fastp at Q25, MiXCR clone calling, in-frame beta chains kept. Rows with one shared CDR3 protein collapse into an entry with the most common genes and DNA. Within this sample are hundreds of thousands of distinct CDR3 sequences, with roughly 13% of them counted one time only. 2.2% of the sample is taken by the ten largest. Interpreted using the paper, the treatment or condition label stands for: allogeneic hematopoietic cell transplantation with graft depleted of TCRalphabeta T cells and CD19 B cells. TCRalphabeta/CD19-depleted allogeneic hematopoietic cell grafts were given to the transplant recipients, all of whom were children.

What the authors observed across the whole study: The frequencies of hyperexpanded clones fell over the following months, and after one year, T-cell counts and TCRbeta diversity were mostly attributed to newly produced T cells. The apparently early recovery of alphabetaT-cell counts about two months after transplant reportedly depended on only several hundred rapidly expanded clones that came from non-depleted graft cells. The high TCRbeta diversity at day 60 in some patients was ascribed to recipient T cells and intrathymic progenitors that had survived conditioning.

This clonotype has a handful of counts. Its antigen is unknown. One base away there is no much larger clone; base qualities are not given. The clonotype was recovered from a male patient younger than 18 who had a stem cell transplant for acute myeloid leukemia, so the T cells may come from the graft donor. The material sequenced was PBMCs, mostly from graft donor cells, taken 360 days after TCRalphabeta/CD19-depleted stem cell transplant.

The base sequence is TGCAGTGTTAGCCCCCGGGGGAGGAGGGAGACCCAGTACTTC. It specifies CSVSPRGRRETQYF. The rearranged chain carries TRBV20-1 and TRBJ2-5, with a weak D call of TRBD2 (6 bases match). V is pared back by 7 bases and J by 5 bases, with 20 bases lying between the germline termini. From the germline V gene (reference sequence), CDR1 is DFQATT and CDR2 is SNEGSKA. The CDR3, cysteine through phenylalanine, is 14 amino acids long. Only the CDR3 portion is preserved as DNA: 42 bases, with reading frame beginning at the first base.